One and the same sample provided the 4 T cell receptor beta chains below, sequenced in a study of B cell selection in AIRE deficiency. Regulatory T cells were sorted as CD4+CD25hiCD127low/negative. Sequencing used immunoSEQ multiplex PCR; TCRdb keeps in-frame clones, though not all of them. The table records about 26,000 clones, around 92% of them present only once. Sequences were obtained from CD4+CD25+ Tregs sorted from PBMCs. These TCRs come from a human donor in good health.

This chain links TRBV7-9 with TRBJ2-1, with no clear D. CDR3 size: 13 residues. Germline CDR1 and CDR2: SEHNR and FQNEAQ (reference sequence). Trimming pared 1 base from V and 8 bases from J, leaving 9 bases between. The CDR3: CASSLGMVDEQFF. In nucleotides, the CDR3 is TGTGCCAGCAGCTTAGGCATGGTCGATGAGCAGTTCTTC.

The chain recombines TRBV6-5 with TRBJ2-7; 8 nucleotides line up with TRBD1. With 0 bases clipped from V and 7 bases from J, the junction kept 5 bases outside the gene matches. The germline V gene has CDR1 MNHEY and CDR2 SVGAGI. The CDR3 consists of 14 residues. The CDR3 reads CASSYSRGLGEQYF. The CDR3 nucleotides read TGTGCCAGCAGTTACTCCAGGGGGCTCGGAGAGCAGTACTTC.

This clone was observed a single time. The rearrangement joins TRBV19 to TRBJ1-5; D call uncertain. The CDR3 runs 14 residues. Germline CDR1 reads LNHDA; CDR2 reads SQIVND (reference sequence). The germline V and J ends were trimmed by 8 bases and 0 bases, with 11 bases remaining between them. CDR3 DNA: TGTGCCAGTCATGAGGATTATAGCAATCAGCCCCAGCATTTT. As protein: CASHEDYSNQPQHF. Variable domain in full (rest from reference TRBV19 and TRBJ1-5): DGGITQSPKYLFRKEGQNVTLSCEQNLNHDAMYWYRQDPGQGLRLIYYSQIVNDFQKGDIAEGYSVSREKKESFPLTVTSAQKNPTAFYLCASHEDYSNQPQHFGDGTRLSIL.

The genes are TRBV11-2 and TRBJ1-2; TRBD1 might be the D (6 bases). Germline CDR1 SGHAT, CDR2 FQNNGV. The CDR3 consists of 14 residues. V was trimmed by 1 base and J by 5 bases, leaving 11 bases between them. CDR3 sequence reads: CASSLGGGAYGYTF. CDR3 bases: TGTGCCAGCAGCTTAGGCGGGGGCGCGTATGGCTACACCTTC.